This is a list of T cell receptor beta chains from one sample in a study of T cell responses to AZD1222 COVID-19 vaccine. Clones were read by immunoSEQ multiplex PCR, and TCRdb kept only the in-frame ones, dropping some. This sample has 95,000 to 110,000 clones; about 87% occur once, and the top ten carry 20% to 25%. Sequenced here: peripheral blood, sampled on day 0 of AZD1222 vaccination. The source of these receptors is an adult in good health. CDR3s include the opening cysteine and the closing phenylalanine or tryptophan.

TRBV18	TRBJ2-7	CASSPMGYEQYF
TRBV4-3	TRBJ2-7	CASSRLSGSYEQYF
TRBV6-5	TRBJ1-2	CASTGVYANYGYTF
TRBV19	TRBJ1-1	CASSALMNTEAFF
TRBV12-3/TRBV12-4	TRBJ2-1	CASGGVVEQFF
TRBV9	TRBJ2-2	CASSGSSGTGGPYANTGELFF
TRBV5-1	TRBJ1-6	CASSLWDRNSPLHF
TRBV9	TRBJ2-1	CASSPWGTGDNEQFF
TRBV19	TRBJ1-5	CASSRSLGALNQPQHF
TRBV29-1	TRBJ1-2	CSPRQGDHGYTF
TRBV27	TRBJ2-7	CASKTDNGGSYEQYF
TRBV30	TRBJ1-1	CAWSVKGGTEAFF
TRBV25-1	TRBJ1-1	CASGSIGTLNTEAFF
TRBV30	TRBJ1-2	CAWSARQGQDYGYTF
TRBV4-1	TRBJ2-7	CASRAGLGQAYEQYF
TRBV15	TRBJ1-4	CATSREGEKLFF
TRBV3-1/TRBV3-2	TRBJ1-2	CASSPPTRITPRGWYGYTF
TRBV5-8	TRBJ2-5	CASSFNELETQYF
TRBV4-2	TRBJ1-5	CASSQGTVNQPQHF
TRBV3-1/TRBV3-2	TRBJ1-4	CASSQVQGAQNEKLFF
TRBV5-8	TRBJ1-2	CASSHEPGTGAVGYTF
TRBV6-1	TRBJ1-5	CASSQDRANQPQHF
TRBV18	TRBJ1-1	CASSQAVQGAGDTEAFF
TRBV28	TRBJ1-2	CASSLVVNGYTF
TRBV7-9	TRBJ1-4	CASSLNDRGHEKLFF
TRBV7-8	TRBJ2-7	CASSLGGGYEQYF
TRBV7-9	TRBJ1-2	CASSLWDSDGYTF
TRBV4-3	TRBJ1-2	CASSQETTNYGYTF
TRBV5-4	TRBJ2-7	CASSWAGTGGFYEQYF
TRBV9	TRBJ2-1	CASTGLAGMHNEQFF
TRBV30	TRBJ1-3	CAWNFKTASGNTIYF
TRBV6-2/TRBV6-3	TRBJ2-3	CASSYASSGGAFTDTQYF
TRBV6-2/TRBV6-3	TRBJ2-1	CASSRVRLQSNEQFF
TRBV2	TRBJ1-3	CASSAGTVSGNTIYF
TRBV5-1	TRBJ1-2	CASSSGQGSGGYTF
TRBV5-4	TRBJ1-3	CATTGILAGNTIYF
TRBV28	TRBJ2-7	CASSGTSEVYEQYF
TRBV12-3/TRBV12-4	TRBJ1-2	CAILRAGGYGYTF
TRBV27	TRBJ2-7	CASSPTGMAGPYEQYF
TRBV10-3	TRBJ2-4	CAISGQGGNIQYF
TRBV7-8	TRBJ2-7	CASSPSYEQYF
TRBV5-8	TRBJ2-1	CASSLRGDSNNEQFF
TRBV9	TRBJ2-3	CASSSGGTDTQYF
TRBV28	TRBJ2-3	CASGTSEDTQYF
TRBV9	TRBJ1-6	CASSVGQGVSDSPLHF
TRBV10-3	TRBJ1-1	CATRGAENTEAFF
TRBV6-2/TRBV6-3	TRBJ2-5	CASSYSWSGREETQYF
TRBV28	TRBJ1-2	CASRRDQANYGYTF
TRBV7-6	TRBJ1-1	CASSLFRGSGTEAFF
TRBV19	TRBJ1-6	CASSLDNSPLHF
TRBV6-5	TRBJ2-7	CASSLSGISSYEQYF
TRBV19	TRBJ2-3	CASSIIPGGGPDTQYF
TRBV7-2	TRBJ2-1	CASSPLLAGVGNEQFF
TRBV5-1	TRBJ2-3	CASSLVRDASTDTQYF
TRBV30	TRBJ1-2	CAWSEDRGYTF
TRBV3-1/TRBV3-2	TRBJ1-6	CASSQFAGERSPLHF